The clone carrying this T cell receptor (beta chain) turned up a few times. The antigen is unknown. These data are taken from a study of cytomegalovirus exposure and HLA in healthy donors. Study-wide points: Common viral pathogens seemed, in a later analysis, to connect with several of the most significant clusters. The authors later found TCR association rates varying by HLA locus, with DRB1 most and HLA-C fewest. Across all donors, roughly uniform sequencing depth was an assumption of the presence/absence analyses.

PCR was performed using 60 Vbeta and 13 Jbeta primers. Profiled with immunoSEQ multiplex PCR; TCRdb holds only in-frame clones, not every one. Of some 100,000 clones listed, around three quarters were seen once; the top ten hold roughly 3.7%. The CDR3 totals 14 residues. V was clipped by 5 bases and J by 0 bases, with 14 bases between them. Germline CDR1 reads GTSNPN; CDR2 reads SVGIG (reference sequence). V usage is TRBV30 and J usage is TRBJ2-7, with D possibly being TRBD1 (6 bases). The sample comprised PBMCs. The sequence derives from a female donor in good health and CMV-seropositive. The CDR3 region is CAWGPGASSYEQYF. The CDR3 DNA is TGTGCCTGGGGGCCAGGGGCGAGCTCCTACGAGCAGTACTTC.